This entry features one T cell receptor (beta chain) sequence. Its antigen remains unknown. CDR1 and CDR2 from the germline V gene are SGHKS and YYEKEE (reference sequence). Trimming pared 3 bases from V and 7 bases from J, leaving 26 bases between. The CDR3 loop spans 17 amino acids. This sample is drawn from a study of shared clonotypes between healthy human individuals. Selected positively for CCR7 and CD45RO-negative, naive CD8 cells excluded terminally differentiated effector memory CD45RA+ cells. Study-wide findings and caveats: What rarefaction showed was incomplete sorted-subset sequencing despite large depth. Around 5% was the fraction of naive CD4 clonotypes found shared across a few donors.

Generated by immunoSEQ multiplex PCR, the TCRdb table keeps only in-frame clones and is missing some. The repertoire holds approximately 2,000,000 clones, with 93% as singletons. The TCR comes from a young man in good health. Some clones in this sample may be carry-over from other donors' samples. The chain carries TRBV5-5 and TRBJ2-7; D ambiguous. The sequenced sample was naive CD8+ T cells from PBMCs. CDR3 sequence (DNA): TGTGCCAGCAGCTCGGGTGCCGTGGGCTATTCACACCGGGAGCAGTACTTC. The encoded protein is CASSSGAVGYSHREQYF.